The 10 T cell receptor beta chains listed next were all sequenced from one sample in a study of blood T cell repertoires in COVID-19. Assay: immunoSEQ multiplex PCR; the TCRdb copy retains only in-frame clones and omits some. The sample includes 73,000 or so clones, around 80% of them seen just once. The sample was peripheral blood. The receptors originated from a middle-aged man with active COVID-19.

In this sample, this clone turned up a few times. The V call is TRBV30, the J call TRBJ2-5; the D gene is possibly TRBD2 (5 bases). The CDR3 is 12 residues long. V was shortened by 3 bases and J by 6 bases, with 11 bases between the two germline ends. Germline V gene data show CDR1 as GTSNPN and CDR2 as SVGIG (reference sequence). The CDR3 loop is CAWSVGSKTQYF. CDR3 DNA sequence: TGTGCCTGGAGCGTGGGGAGTAAGACCCAGTACTTC.

This chain connects TRBV30 to TRBJ2-4, with D possibly matching TRBD2 (6 bases). The CDR3 is made up of 16 amino acids. V was pared by 0 bases and J by 6 bases, with 18 bases between. Looked up from germline, CDR1 is GTSNPN and CDR2 is SVGIG (reference sequence). This CDR3 reads CAWSVGVGIAANIQYF. In DNA, the CDR3 is TGTGCCTGGAGTGTCGGTGTGGGGATAGCGGCAAACATTCAGTACTTC.

The V gene is TRBV24-1, the J gene TRBJ2-3; 9 bases fit TRBD2. The V gene end was trimmed by 6 bases and the J gene end by 4 bases; junction bases not matched to a gene: 7. CDR1 KGHDR and CDR2 SFDVKD come from the germline V gene. This CDR3 is 15 amino acids long. The CDR3 protein is CATSPLGLASDTQYF. In nucleotides, the CDR3 is TGTGCCACCAGTCCGTTAGGACTAGCGTCAGATACGCAGTATTTT.

The chain is built from TRBV6-6 and TRBJ1-4; the D gene is possibly TRBD1 (6 bases). Trimming shortened V by 4 bases and J by 8 bases, and 17 bases separated the two germline ends. The CDR3 spans 15 residues. Per the germline V gene, CDR1 is MNHNY and CDR2 is SVGAGI (reference sequence). In nucleotides, the CDR3 is TGTGCCAGCAGTTCCGAGACAGGTCCTGGGGAAAAACTGTTTTTT. Translation gives CASSSETGPGEKLFF.

The chain carries TRBV7-6 and TRBJ1-1, with D possibly being TRBD1 (5 bases). This CDR3 has 15 residues. The germline V gene has CDR1 SGHVS and CDR2 FNYEAQ. V lost 2 bases to trimming and J lost 0 bases, with 10 bases between them. The DNA for the CDR3 is TGTGCCAGCAGCTTATCAGGGCAGCTGAACACTGAAGCTTTCTTT. Translated, it gives CASSLSGQLNTEAFF.

The rearrangement links TRBV5-1 to TRBJ1-1, with D perhaps TRBD1 (6 bases). The ends were cut back, 0 bases at V and 4 bases at J, with 10 bases in the middle. The CDR3 loop spans 14 amino acids. The germline gives CDR1 SGHRS, CDR2 YFSETQ. The CDR3 region is CASSLGRDTTEAFF. As DNA, the CDR3 is TGCGCCAGCAGCTTGGGCCGGGACACCACTGAAGCTTTCTTT.

This sequence joins TRBV30 and TRBJ2-7, with D tentatively TRBD2 (6 bases). Trimming took off 0 bases at V and 4 bases at J, with 13 bases between the two ends. Germline values: CDR1 GTSNPN, CDR2 SVGIG (reference sequence). CDR3 size: 14 residues. The CDR3 protein is CAWSVRDFSYEQYF. The CDR3 DNA reads as TGTGCCTGGAGTGTACGGGACTTCTCTTACGAGCAGTACTTC.

V and J are TRBV28 and TRBJ1-2; D gene ambiguous. Deletions cut 7 bases from V and 8 bases from J, with 17 bases between. Germline loops: CDR1 MDHEN, CDR2 SYDVKM. There are 13 residues in the CDR3. The CDR3 is CASTLPAGMGYTF. The CDR3 DNA reads TGTGCCAGCACACTACCCGCGGGGATGGGCTACACCTTC.

The table lists this clone with a few counts. V is TRBV7-2 and J is TRBJ2-5, with D maybe TRBD1 (6 bases). This CDR3 spans 17 amino acids. Trimming took off 5 bases at V and 4 bases at J, with 23 bases between the two ends. Germline V gives CDR1 SGHTA, CDR2 FQGNSA. CDR3 DNA: TGTGCCAGCAGCCCGCACCTGGGATACAGGGTCGGAGAGACCCAGTACTTC. Protein sequence: CASSPHLGYRVGETQYF.

The gene calls are TRBV4-2 and TRBJ2-3, with TRBD2 matching 11 bases. The CDR3 consists of 18 residues. V dropped 2 bases and J dropped 1; count of bases not matched to a gene: 8. CDR1 is LGHNA and CDR2 is YNFKEQ in the germline V gene. CDR3 sequence reads: CASSQTQASGGRTDTQYF. CDR3 in DNA: TGTGCCAGCAGCCAAACCCAAGCTAGCGGGGGGCGCACAGATACGCAGTATTTT.